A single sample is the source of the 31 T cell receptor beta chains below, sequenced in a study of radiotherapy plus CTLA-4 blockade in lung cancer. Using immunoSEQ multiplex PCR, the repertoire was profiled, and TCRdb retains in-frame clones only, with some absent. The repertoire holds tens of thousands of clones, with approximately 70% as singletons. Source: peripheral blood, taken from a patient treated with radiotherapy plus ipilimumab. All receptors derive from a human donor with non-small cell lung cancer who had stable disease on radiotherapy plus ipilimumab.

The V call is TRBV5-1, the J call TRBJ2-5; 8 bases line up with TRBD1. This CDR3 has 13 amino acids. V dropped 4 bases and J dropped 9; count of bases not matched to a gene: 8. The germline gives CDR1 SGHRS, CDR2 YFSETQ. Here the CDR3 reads CASSPGQGTAQYF. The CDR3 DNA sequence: TGCGCCAGCAGCCCCGGACAGGGTACGGCCCAGTACTTC.

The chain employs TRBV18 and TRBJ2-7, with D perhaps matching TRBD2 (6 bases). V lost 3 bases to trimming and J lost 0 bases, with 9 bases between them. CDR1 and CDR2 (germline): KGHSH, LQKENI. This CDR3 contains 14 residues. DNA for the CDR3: TGTGCCAGCTCACCGGGGGGTAACTCCTACGAGCAGTACTTC. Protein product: CASSPGGNSYEQYF.

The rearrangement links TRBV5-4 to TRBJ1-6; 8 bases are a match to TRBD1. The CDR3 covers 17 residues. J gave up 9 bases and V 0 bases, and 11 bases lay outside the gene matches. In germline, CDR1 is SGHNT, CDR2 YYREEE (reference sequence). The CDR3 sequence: CASSLAGTGTYGSPLHF. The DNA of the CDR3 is TGTGCCAGCAGCTTGGCGGGGACAGGCACTTATGGTTCACCCCTCCACTTT.

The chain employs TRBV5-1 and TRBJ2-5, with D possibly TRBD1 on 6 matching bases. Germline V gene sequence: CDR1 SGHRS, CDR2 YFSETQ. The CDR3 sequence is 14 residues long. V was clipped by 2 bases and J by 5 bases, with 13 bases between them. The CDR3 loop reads CASSFNGQWETQYF. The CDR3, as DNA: TGCGCCAGCAGCTTTAATGGACAGTGGGAGACCCAGTACTTC.

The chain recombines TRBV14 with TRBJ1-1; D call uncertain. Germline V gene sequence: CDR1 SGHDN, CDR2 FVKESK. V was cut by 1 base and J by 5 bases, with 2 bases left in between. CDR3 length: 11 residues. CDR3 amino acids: CASSQVTEAFF. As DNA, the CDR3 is TGTGCCAGCAGCCAAGTAACTGAAGCTTTCTTT.

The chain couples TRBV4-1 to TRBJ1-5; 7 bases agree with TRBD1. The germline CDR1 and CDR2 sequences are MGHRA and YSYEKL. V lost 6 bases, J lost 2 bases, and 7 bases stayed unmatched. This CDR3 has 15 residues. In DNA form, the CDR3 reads TGCGCCAGCAGGGAGGGGGCTGTAGGCAATCAGCCCCAGCATTTT. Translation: CASREGAVGNQPQHF.

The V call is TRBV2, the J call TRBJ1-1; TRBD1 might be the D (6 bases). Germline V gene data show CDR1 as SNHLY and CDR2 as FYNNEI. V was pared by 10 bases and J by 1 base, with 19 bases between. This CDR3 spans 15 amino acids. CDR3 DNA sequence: TGTGCCACCGACCCATCCGGGACACCGAACACTGAAGCTTTCTTT. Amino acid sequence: CATDPSGTPNTEAFF. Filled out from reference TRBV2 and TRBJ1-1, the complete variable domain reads EPEVTQTPSHQVTQMGQEVILRCVPISNHLYFYWYRQILGQKVEFLVSFYNNEISEKSEIFDDQFSVERPDGSNFTLKIRSTKLEDSAMYFCATDPSGTPNTEAFFGQGTRLTVV.

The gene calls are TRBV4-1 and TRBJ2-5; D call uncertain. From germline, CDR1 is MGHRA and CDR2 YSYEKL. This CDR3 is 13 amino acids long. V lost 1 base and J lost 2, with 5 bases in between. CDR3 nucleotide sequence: TGCGCCAGCAGCCAAGTCCAGCAAGAGACCCAGTACTTC. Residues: CASSQVQQETQYF.

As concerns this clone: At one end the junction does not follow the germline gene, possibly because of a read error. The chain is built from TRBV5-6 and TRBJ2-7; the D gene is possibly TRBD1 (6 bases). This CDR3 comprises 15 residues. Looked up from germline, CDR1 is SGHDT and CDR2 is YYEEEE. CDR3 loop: CASSIGVRQALFRDF. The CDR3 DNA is TGTGCCAGCAGCATTGGTGTCCGACAGGCCCTATTTCGGGACTTC. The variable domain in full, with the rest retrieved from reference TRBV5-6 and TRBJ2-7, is DAGVTQSPTHLIKTRGQQVTLRCSPKSGHDTVSWYQQALGQGPQFIFQYYEEEERQRGNFPDRFSGHQFPNYSSELNVNALLLGDSALYLCASSIGVRQALFRDFGPGTRLTVT.

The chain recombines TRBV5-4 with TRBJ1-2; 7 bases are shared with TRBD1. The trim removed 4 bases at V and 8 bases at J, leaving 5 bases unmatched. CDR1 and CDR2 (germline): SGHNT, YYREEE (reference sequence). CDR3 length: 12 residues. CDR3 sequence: CASSTGQLGYTF. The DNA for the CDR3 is TGTGCCAGCAGCACGGGACAGTTGGGCTACACCTTC.

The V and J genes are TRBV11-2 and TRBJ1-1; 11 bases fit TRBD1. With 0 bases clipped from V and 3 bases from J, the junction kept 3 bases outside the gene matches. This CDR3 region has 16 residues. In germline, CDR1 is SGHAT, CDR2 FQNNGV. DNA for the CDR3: TGTGCCAGCAGCTTAGATGGGACAGGGGGATACACTGAAGCTTTCTTT. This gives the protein CASSLDGTGGYTEAFF.

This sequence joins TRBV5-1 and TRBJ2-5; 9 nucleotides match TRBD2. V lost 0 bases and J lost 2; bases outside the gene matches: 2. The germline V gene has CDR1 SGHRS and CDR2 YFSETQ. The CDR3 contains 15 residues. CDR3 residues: CASSLDLAGQETQYF. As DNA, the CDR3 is TGCGCCAGCAGCTTGGACCTAGCGGGGCAAGAGACCCAGTACTTC.

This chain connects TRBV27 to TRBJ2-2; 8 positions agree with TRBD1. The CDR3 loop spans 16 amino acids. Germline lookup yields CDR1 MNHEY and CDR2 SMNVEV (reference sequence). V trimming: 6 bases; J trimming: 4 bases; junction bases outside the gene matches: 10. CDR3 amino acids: CASSTSTGARTGELFF. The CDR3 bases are TGTGCCAGCAGCACCTCGACAGGGGCGCGCACCGGGGAGCTGTTTTTT.

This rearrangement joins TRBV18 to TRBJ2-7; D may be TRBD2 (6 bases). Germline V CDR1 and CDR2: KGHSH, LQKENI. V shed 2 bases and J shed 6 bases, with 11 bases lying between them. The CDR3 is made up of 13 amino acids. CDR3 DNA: TGTGCCAGCTCACCATTGGGAGGAGCCGAGCAGTACTTC. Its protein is CASSPLGGAEQYF.

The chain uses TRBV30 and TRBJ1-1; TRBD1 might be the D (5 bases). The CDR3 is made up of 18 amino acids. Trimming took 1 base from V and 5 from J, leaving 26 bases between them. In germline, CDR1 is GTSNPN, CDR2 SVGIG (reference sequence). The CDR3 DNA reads TGTGCCTGGAGTGGAGACCGCTCGGGACTCCCCCCGGGGACTGAAGCTTTCTTT. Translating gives CAWSGDRSGLPPGTEAFF.

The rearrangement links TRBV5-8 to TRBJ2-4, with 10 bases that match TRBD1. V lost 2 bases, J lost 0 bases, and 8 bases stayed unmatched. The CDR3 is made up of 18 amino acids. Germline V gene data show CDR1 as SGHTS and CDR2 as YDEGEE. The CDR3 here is CASSFFGTGERAKNIQYF. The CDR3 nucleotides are TGTGCCAGCAGCTTCTTTGGGACAGGGGAAAGAGCCAAAAACATTCAGTACTTC.

This CDR3 reads CASSLLRAYEPQHF. CDR3 sequence (DNA): TGTGCCAGCAGCTTGCTCAGGGCGTATGAGCCCCAGCATTTT. The chain uses TRBV5-6 and TRBJ1-5; a weak D match, TRBD1 (5 bases). The V end lost 1 base, the J end lost 8 bases, and 13 bases lay between the germline ends. Germline V CDR1 and CDR2: SGHDT, YYEEEE. The CDR3 length is 14 residues. Based on the CDR3 plus reference TRBV5-6 and TRBJ1-5, the full variable domain is DAGVTQSPTHLIKTRGQQVTLRCSPKSGHDTVSWYQQALGQGPQFIFQYYEEEERQRGNFPDRFSGHQFPNYSSELNVNALLLGDSALYLCASSLLRAYEPQHFGDGTRLSIL.

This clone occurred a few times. CDR3 nucleotide sequence: TGTGCCAGCAGTGTCAGTCAGGGGACTGAAGCTTTCTTT. It is translated as CASSVSQGTEAFF. V is TRBV6-1 and J is TRBJ1-1, with D possibly being TRBD1 (6 bases). The germline V and J ends were trimmed by 4 bases and 5 bases, with 11 bases remaining between them. The CDR3 runs 13 residues. Germline V gene data show CDR1 as MNHNS and CDR2 as SASEGT.

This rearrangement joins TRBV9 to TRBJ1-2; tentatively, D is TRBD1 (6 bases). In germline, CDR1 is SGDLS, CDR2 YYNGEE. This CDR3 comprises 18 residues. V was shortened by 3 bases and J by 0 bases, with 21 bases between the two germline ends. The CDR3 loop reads CASSAGGGGAGPNYGYTF. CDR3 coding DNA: TGTGCCAGCAGCGCAGGTGGGGGGGGCGCGGGCCCTAACTATGGCTACACCTTC.

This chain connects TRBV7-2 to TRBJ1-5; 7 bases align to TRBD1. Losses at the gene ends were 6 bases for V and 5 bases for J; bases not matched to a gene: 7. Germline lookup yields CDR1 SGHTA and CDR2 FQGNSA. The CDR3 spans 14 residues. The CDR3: CASSRQGMDQPQHF. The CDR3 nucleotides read TGTGCCAGCAGTCGACAGGGTATGGATCAGCCCCAGCATTTT.

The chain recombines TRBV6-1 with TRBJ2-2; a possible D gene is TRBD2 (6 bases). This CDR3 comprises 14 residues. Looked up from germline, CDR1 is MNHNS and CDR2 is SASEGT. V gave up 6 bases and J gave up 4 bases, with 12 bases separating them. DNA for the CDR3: TGTGCCAGCAGGGGGGGACCTGGCACCGGGGAGCTGTTTTTT. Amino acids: CASRGGPGTGELFF.

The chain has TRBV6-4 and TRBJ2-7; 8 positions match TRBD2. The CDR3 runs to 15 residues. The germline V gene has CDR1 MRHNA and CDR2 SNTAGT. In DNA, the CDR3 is TGTGCTGATCCCCGCAGCGGGGGCCTCTCCTACGAGCAGTACTTC. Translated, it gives CADPRSGGLSYEQYF.

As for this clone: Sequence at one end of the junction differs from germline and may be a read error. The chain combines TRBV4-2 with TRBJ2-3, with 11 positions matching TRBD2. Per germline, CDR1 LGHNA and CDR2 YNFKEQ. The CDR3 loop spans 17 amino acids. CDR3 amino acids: CASSQEWLAGGTNTQYF. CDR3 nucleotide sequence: TGTGCCAGCAGCCAAGAGTGGCTAGCGGGGGGCACAAATACGCAGTATTTT.

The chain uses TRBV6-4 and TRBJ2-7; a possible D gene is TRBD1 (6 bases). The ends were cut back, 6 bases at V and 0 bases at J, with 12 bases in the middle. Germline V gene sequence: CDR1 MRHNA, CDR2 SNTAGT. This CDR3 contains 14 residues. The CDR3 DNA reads TGTGCCAGCAGCCCAGACAGGTTCTCCTACGAGCAGTACTTC. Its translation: CASSPDRFSYEQYF.

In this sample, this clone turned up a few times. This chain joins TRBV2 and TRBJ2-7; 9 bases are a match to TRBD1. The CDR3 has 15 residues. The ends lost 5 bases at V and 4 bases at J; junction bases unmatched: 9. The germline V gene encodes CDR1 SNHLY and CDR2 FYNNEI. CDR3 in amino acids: CASSWTGAGGYEQYF. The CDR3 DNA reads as TGTGCCAGCAGTTGGACAGGGGCCGGGGGGTACGAGCAGTACTTC.

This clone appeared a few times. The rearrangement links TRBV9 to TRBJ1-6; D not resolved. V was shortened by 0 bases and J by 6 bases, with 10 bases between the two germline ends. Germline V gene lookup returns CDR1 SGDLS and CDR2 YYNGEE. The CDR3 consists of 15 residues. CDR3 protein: CASSVGAQANSPLHF. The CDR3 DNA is TGTGCCAGCAGCGTAGGGGCTCAAGCTAATTCACCCCTCCACTTT. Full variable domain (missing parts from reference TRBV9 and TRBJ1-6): DSGVTQTPKHLITATGQRVTLRCSPRSGDLSVYWYQQSLDQGLQFLIQYYNGEERAKGNILERFSAQQFPDLHSELNLSSLELGDSALYFCASSVGAQANSPLHFGNGTRLTVT.

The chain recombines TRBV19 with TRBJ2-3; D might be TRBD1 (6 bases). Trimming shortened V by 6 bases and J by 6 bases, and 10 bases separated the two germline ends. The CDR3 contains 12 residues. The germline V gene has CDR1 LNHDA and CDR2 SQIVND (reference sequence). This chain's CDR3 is CASRLQGDTQYF. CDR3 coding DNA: TGTGCCAGTAGGTTACAGGGCGATACGCAGTATTTT.

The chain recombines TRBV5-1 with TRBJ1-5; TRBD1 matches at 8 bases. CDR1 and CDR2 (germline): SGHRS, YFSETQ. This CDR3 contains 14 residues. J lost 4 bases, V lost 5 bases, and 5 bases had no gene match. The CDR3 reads CASSTGQGNQPQHF. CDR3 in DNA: TGCGCCAGCAGTACAGGACAGGGAAATCAGCCCCAGCATTTT.

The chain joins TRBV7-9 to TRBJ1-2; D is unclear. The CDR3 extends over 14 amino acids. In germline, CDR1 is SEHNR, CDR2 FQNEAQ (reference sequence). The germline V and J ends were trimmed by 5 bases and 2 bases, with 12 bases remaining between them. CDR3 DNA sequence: TGTGCCAGCAGCCAAGGCGGAGGGAACTATGGCTACACCTTC. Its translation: CASSQGGGNYGYTF.

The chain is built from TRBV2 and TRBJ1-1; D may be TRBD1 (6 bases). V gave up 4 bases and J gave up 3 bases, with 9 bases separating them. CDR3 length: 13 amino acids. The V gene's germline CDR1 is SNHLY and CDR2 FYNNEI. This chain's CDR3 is CASSGYRDTEAFF. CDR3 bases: TGTGCCAGCAGTGGTTACAGGGACACTGAAGCTTTCTTT.

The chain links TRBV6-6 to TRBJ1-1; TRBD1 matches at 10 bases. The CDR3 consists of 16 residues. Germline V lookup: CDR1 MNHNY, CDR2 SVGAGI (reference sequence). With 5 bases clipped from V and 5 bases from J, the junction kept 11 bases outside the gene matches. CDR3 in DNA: TGTGCCAGCAGTAAGGACCCGGGACAGGGGCGGACTGAAGCTTTCTTT. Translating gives CASSKDPGQGRTEAFF.